This T cell receptor beta chain was recovered during a study of CD8+CD57+ T cells in acquired aplastic anemia (dated by TCRdb to 2017 to 2018). Study-wide context: Extracted DNA from sorted CD4+ and CD8+ cells averaged around 3.2 ug, ranging from 0.2 to 27.4 ug. CD8+CD57+ expansion was defined as a frequency above the mean frequency observed in healthy subjects. Paper-wide results and their limitations: No significant difference in CD8+ Simpson's diversity was found between patients and healthy controls (P=0.060). Although roughly 29 CD8+ CDR3 sequences were shared by patients and controls, these sequences appeared highly expressed in patients and within the immunodominant clones of patients.

The patients picked for sequencing were ones in whom flow cytometry had shown an expansion of CD8+CD57+ cells. Every patient had a diagnosis of severe acquired aplastic anemia based on International Study of Aplastic Anemia and Agranulocytosis and Camitta criteria. Patients had received no therapy at the time of blood sampling. In the study, sorted CD4+ and CD8+ blood T cells from patients with severe aplastic anemia and from healthy subjects underwent deep sequencing of TCR repertoires. Patients were enrolled in the USA under clinicaltrials.gov protocols 00001620, 01623167, 00001397, 00071045, 00081523 and 00961064. Ficoll-Paque density gradient centrifugation was used to isolate peripheral blood mononuclear cells. Before DNA extraction, CD4+ and CD8+ T cells were sorted with FACS or magnetic beads. On this clonotype: This receptor's antigen is unknown. A junction boundary mismatches the germline segment, possibly from a read error.

CDR1 and CDR2 (SEHNR, FQNEAQ) derive from the germline V gene (reference sequence). The CDR3 goes from the cysteine to the phenylalanine over 13 residues. The DNA shown is the 39-base CDR3, in frame from base 1. Genomic DNA was used as template for profiling of TCR beta VDJ combinations and CDR3 sequences. TCR repertoire sequencing was run on an Illumina HiSeq 2000. Under the source paper's analysis protocol: Repertoire assessment relied on Simpson's diversity index, CDR3 size and DJ length profiles, and TRBV/TRBJ rearrangement plots. The immunodominant clone was defined as the most abundant DNA sequence in deep sequencing data. CDR3 amino acid sequences were screened for sharing across subjects and compared with published repertoires and the VDJdb database. Clones were called with MiXCR by TCRdb after fastp trimmed the public reads at Q25, and only in-frame beta chains were retained. Each entry is one CDR3 protein sequence, shown with its most common DNA and genes. The V and J calls, along with clone size, are taken from TCRdb and not from the paper's own processing. The sample table records some 170,000 distinct CDR3 sequences; about 45% of these occur just once. The ten largest make up under 1.2% of the sample.

The rearranged chain carries TRBV7-9 and TRBJ1-1, with 8 central nucleotides matching TRBD1. This TCR was sampled from a human donor with aplastic anemia. The material sequenced was sorted CD4+, CD8+, or CD8+CD57+ T cells (not recorded which) from PBMCs. The nucleotides are TGTGCCAGCAGAAGGACAGGGAACGCTGAAGCTTTCTTT. Its coded protein is CASRRTGNAEAFF.